This section outlines one T cell receptor beta chain sequence together with its context. This table comes from immunoSEQ multiplex PCR, and its TCRdb copy is limited to in-frame clones, with some not included. The sample contains under 200,000 clones, over 80% of which appear only once. This sample was taken from a study of blood T cell repertoires in COVID-19. J lost 3 bases, V lost 3 bases, and 3 bases had no gene match. Germline CDR1 reads SGHTA; CDR2 reads FQGNSA. This CDR3 is built from 14 residues. Sequenced: peripheral blood. The chain carries TRBV7-2 and TRBJ1-1; 8 bases agree with TRBD1. The TCR originated in a woman aged 55-70 years with acute or convalescent COVID-19. The CDR3 bases are TGTGCCAGCAGCTTCCCAGGGGGCTACACTGAAGCTTTCTTT. This gives the protein CASSFPGGYTEAFF.